These 20 T cell receptor beta chains were sequenced from one sample in a study of human T cells and chemical hapten exposure. Indicated time point: pre-sensitization, week 0. Treatment specified: therapeutic diphenylcyclopropenone sensitization with weekly scalp DPC. TCRdb reprocessed the RACE reads via MiXCR and lists one record per CDR3 protein. The sample carries 45,000 to 60,000 distinct CDR3 sequences, about 9% recorded once. Here the sequenced sample was whole blood, taken in connection with sensitization to the hapten diphenylcyclopropenone (DPC). Receptor source: a middle-aged woman with alopecia areata. Some clones in this sample may be carry-over from other donors' samples.

This clonotype occurred a few times. The rearrangement uses TRBV12-3 or TRBV12-4 and TRBJ1-5, with D unresolved. Trimming stripped 3 bases from V and 7 bases from J, with 16 bases between. The CDR3 length is 15 residues. DNA of the CDR3: TGTGCCAGCAGTTTTGACCGGGCAAGTGGACAGCCCCAGCATTTT. As protein: CASSFDRASGQPQHF.

This clonotype was seen only a few times. The chain links TRBV2 to TRBJ2-1, with 8 bases lining up with TRBD1. CDR3 length equals 14 residues. Germline CDR1 is SNHLY and CDR2 is FYNNEI. The junction had 6 bases not matched to a gene; V was cut back by 8 bases and J by 3 bases. The CDR3 spells CASPPGQGYNEQFF. CDR3 in DNA: TGTGCCAGCCCCCCCGGACAGGGCTACAATGAGCAGTTCTTC. The variable domain in full, with the rest retrieved from reference TRBV2 and TRBJ2-1, is EPEVTQTPSHQVTQMGQEVILRCVPISNHLYFYWYRQILGQKVEFLVSFYNNEISEKSEIFDDQFSVERPDGSNFTLKIRSTKLEDSAMYFCASPPGQGYNEQFFGPGTRLTVL.

This clonotype was seen at least ten times. The genes are TRBV29-1 and TRBJ1-1, with D maybe TRBD1 (6 bases). The length of the CDR3 is 14 residues. Germline CDR1 is SQVTM and CDR2 is ANQGSEA. With 6 bases removed from V and 0 bases from J, the gap between germline ends came to 14 bases. This CDR3 is CSVPGQGMNTEAFF. The CDR3 DNA follows: TGCAGCGTCCCAGGCCAGGGGATGAACACTGAAGCTTTCTTT.

This clonotype has at least ten counts. CDR3: CASSLEEGYYNEQFF. The CDR3 coding sequence is TGCGCCAGCAGCTTGGAGGAGGGGTACTACAATGAGCAGTTCTTC. The chain recombines TRBV5-1 with TRBJ2-1; D possibly corresponds to TRBD2 (6 bases). The CDR3 has 15 amino acids. The germline CDR1 and CDR2 sequences are SGHRS and YFSETQ. V lost 0 bases to trimming and J lost 3 bases, with 10 bases between them.

The chain recombines TRBV5-6 with TRBJ2-7, with 7 bases that match TRBD2. The CDR3 is 13 residues long. The V and J ends lost 4 bases and 2 bases, in that order; junction bases with no gene match: 3. CDR1 is SGHDT and CDR2 is YYEEEE in the germline V gene. The CDR3 nucleotides are TGTGCCAGCAGCCCGGGACTACCCTACGAGCAGTACTTC. It is translated as CASSPGLPYEQYF. Full variable domain (missing parts from reference TRBV5-6 and TRBJ2-7): DAGVTQSPTHLIKTRGQQVTLRCSPKSGHDTVSWYQQALGQGPQFIFQYYEEEERQRGNFPDRFSGHQFPNYSSELNVNALLLGDSALYLCASSPGLPYEQYFGPGTRLTVT.

This clonotype occurred many times. The V gene is TRBV25-1, the J gene TRBJ2-7; unclear D gene. The V end lost 7 bases, the J end lost 1 base, and 17 bases lay between the germline ends. This CDR3 spans 15 amino acids. Germline CDR1 reads MGHDK; CDR2 reads SYGVNS. CDR3 region: CASMGGNGESYEQYF. The CDR3, as DNA: TGTGCCAGCATGGGCGGAAACGGCGAGTCCTACGAGCAGTACTTC.

This clonotype was counted ten times or more. The chain combines TRBV20-1 with TRBJ2-7, with TRBD1 identical over 9 bases. Trimming removed 5 bases from V and 2 bases from J; junction bases left unmatched: 7. The CDR3 totals 14 residues. Germline V CDR1 and CDR2: DFQATT, SNEGSKA (reference sequence). The CDR3 region is CSAETNRGPYEQYF. The CDR3 region has the DNA TGCAGTGCTGAAACGAACAGGGGGCCCTACGAGCAGTACTTC.

This clonotype was counted many times. This chain links TRBV20-1 with TRBJ2-6; D is unclear. The CDR3 is 13 residues long. Trimming removed 7 bases from V and 2 bases from J, with 9 bases in between. Germline assignment: CDR1 DFQATT and CDR2 SNEGSKA (reference sequence). The CDR3 is CSGTEPGANVLTF. The CDR3 DNA follows: TGCAGTGGGACGGAACCTGGGGCCAACGTCCTGACTTTC.

The table lists this clonotype with many counts. V usage is TRBV20-1 and J usage is TRBJ2-5, with D hard to call. The germline V gene encodes CDR1 DFQATT and CDR2 SNEGSKA (reference sequence). Trimming stripped 0 bases from V and 5 bases from J, with 10 bases between. This CDR3 region has 13 residues. The CDR3 region has the DNA TGCAGTGCTAGAGATGTTCTCGGGGAGACCCAGTACTTC. Protein: CSARDVLGETQYF.

The chain joins TRBV28 to TRBJ2-7; no clear D gene. This CDR3 comprises 12 residues. The ends were cut back, 3 bases at V and 6 bases at J, with 9 bases in the middle. Germline CDR1 reads MDHEN; CDR2 reads SYDVKM. The CDR3 loop reads CASSLRTSEQYF. In DNA, the CDR3 is TGTGCCAGCAGTTTGAGGACGAGCGAGCAGTACTTC.

This clonotype was counted at least ten times. The V call is TRBV3-1, the J call TRBJ1-2, with D unresolved. Trimming removed 1 base at V and 0 bases at J, with 6 bases between. The CDR3 is 14 residues long. CDR1 is LGHDT, CDR2 YNNKEL, per germline (reference sequence). The CDR3 here is CASSQVTTNYGYTF. The CDR3 DNA sequence: TGTGCCAGCAGCCAAGTCACCACTAACTATGGCTACACCTTC.

This clonotype was detected a few times. This rearrangement joins TRBV28 to TRBJ1-6; D unclear. The germline V and J ends were trimmed by 3 bases and 9 bases, with 15 bases remaining between them. The germline CDR1 and CDR2 sequences are MDHEN and SYDVKM. The CDR3 is made up of 15 amino acids. This CDR3 reads CASSFPKFLSSPLHF. The DNA of the CDR3 is TGTGCCAGCAGTTTCCCCAAGTTCCTTTCTTCACCCCTCCACTTT. Full variable domain (outside the CDR3, taken from reference TRBV28 and TRBJ1-6): DVKVTQSSRYLVKRTGEKVFLECVQDMDHENMFWYRQDPGLGLRLIYFSYDVKMKEKGDIPEGYSVSREKKERFSLILESASTNQTSMYLCASSFPKFLSSPLHFGNGTRLTVT.

The chain has TRBV30 and TRBJ2-3; D remains ambiguous. V lost 5 bases to trimming and J lost 1 base, with 7 bases between them. This CDR3 is 12 amino acids long. Germline CDR1 GTSNPN, CDR2 SVGIG (reference sequence). The CDR3 loop is CAWGVRTDTQYF. DNA of the CDR3: TGTGCCTGGGGGGTCCGCACAGATACGCAGTATTTT. Full variable domain (remainder filled in from reference TRBV30 and TRBJ2-3): SQTIHQWPATLVQPVGSPLSLECTVEGTSNPNLYWYRQAAGRGLQLLFYSVGIGQISSEVPQNLSASRPQDRQFILSSKKLLLSDSGFYLCAWGVRTDTQYFGPGTRLTVL.

The V call is TRBV6-5, the J call TRBJ2-1, with 10 bases aligning to TRBD2. Germline V CDR1 and CDR2: MNHEY, SVGAGI. V was pared by 7 bases and J by 7 bases, with 13 bases of the junction left unmatched. CDR3 size: 16 residues. The CDR3 protein is CASKRGGAARENEQFF. The CDR3 DNA follows: TGTGCCAGCAAGCGGGGGGGCGCGGCGCGTGAGAATGAGCAGTTCTTC.

The table lists this clonotype with a few counts. This rearrangement joins TRBV28 to TRBJ2-3; D gene unclear. This CDR3 has 12 amino acids. The V gene's germline CDR1 is MDHEN and CDR2 SYDVKM. Trimming left V 2 bases short and J 7 bases short, with 7 bases between. The CDR3 bases are TGTGCCAGCAGTTTAAATTTTCATACGCAGTATTTT. Amino acids: CASSLNFHTQYF.

This clonotype came up many times. The rearrangement joins TRBV28 to TRBJ2-5, with a tentative D call TRBD2 (5 bases). Germline assignment: CDR1 MDHEN and CDR2 SYDVKM. The CDR3 contains 13 residues. V was clipped by 6 bases and J by 3 bases, with 11 bases between them. CDR3 amino acids: CASSRDGEETQYF. The CDR3 DNA is TGTGCCAGCAGCCGCGACGGGGAAGAGACCCAGTACTTC.

This clonotype has a count of ten or more. This chain joins TRBV6-5 and TRBJ1-1; no reliable D call. The V gene lost 10 bases and the J gene lost 5 bases, with 11 bases spanning the gap. Germline loops: CDR1 MNHEY, CDR2 SVGAGI. This CDR3 contains 11 residues. In DNA, the CDR3 is TGTGCCACCGCACGGGGAACTGAAGCTTTCTTT. Translated, it gives CATARGTEAFF.

This clonotype came up a few times. The chain uses TRBV6-6 and TRBJ2-5, with 11 bases lining up with TRBD2. The CDR3 extends over 15 amino acids. J lost 4 bases, V lost 4 bases, and 5 bases had no gene match. Germline CDR1 MNHNY, CDR2 SVGAGI (reference sequence). CDR3 residues: CASSFGTSGGETQYF. In DNA form, the CDR3 reads TGTGCCAGCAGTTTCGGGACTAGCGGAGGAGAGACCCAGTACTTC.

The table lists this clonotype with a few counts. This chain joins TRBV6-5 and TRBJ2-2; 8 bases fit TRBD1. The CDR3 contains 15 residues. CDR1 and CDR2 (germline): MNHEY, SVGAGI. J gave up 4 bases and V 7 bases, and 8 bases lay outside the gene matches. CDR3 coding DNA: TGTGCCAGCACCTCAGGGGGCCGGGGCACCGGGGAGCTGTTTTTT. Translated, it gives CASTSGGRGTGELFF.

This clonotype was seen ten or more times. V gene TRBV19 combines with J gene TRBJ1-5, with 7 nucleotides matching TRBD1. Unmatched junction bases numbered 8, after V lost 6 bases and J lost 6 bases. Germline values: CDR1 LNHDA, CDR2 SQIVND (reference sequence). The CDR3 sequence is 14 residues long. In DNA form, the CDR3 reads TGTGCCAGTAGCGATCAACAGGGGTTTCAGCCCCAGCATTTT. Residues: CASSDQQGFQPQHF.